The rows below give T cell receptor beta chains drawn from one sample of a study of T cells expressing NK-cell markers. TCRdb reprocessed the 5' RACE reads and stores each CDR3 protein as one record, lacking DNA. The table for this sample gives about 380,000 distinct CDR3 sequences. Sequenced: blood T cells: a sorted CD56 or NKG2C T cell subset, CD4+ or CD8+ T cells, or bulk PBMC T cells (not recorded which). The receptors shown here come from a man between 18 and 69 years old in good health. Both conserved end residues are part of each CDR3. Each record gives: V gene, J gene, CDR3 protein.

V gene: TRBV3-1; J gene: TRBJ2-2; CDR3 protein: CASSQDWGVRDTGELFF
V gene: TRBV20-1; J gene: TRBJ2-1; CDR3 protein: CSARGTGGVKFF
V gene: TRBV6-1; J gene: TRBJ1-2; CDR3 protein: CASSEIRGRSYGYTF
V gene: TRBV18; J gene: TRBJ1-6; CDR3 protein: CASSPGNSPLHF
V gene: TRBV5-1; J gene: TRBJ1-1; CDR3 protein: CASKQALTENTEAFF
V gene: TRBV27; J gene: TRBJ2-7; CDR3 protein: CASIRGAGTSGAYEQYF
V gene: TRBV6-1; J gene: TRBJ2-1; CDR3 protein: CASNRGPGADEQFF
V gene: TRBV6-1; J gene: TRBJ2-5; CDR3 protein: CASSESSGYETQYF
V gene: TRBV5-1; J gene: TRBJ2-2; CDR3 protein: CASSLRGGELFF
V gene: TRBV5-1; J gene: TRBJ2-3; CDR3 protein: CASSWTDTQYF
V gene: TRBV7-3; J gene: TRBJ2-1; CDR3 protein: CASSLSGQGGDEQFF
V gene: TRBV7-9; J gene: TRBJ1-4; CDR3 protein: CASSRLDRANEKLFF
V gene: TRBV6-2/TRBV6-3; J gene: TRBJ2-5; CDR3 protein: CASSYWGQGYQETQYF
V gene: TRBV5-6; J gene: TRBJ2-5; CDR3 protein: CASRRVSGALPGQETQYF
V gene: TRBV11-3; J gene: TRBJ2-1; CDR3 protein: CASSLGGTGINEQFF
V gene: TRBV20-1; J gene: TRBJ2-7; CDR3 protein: CSARQLRPYEQYF
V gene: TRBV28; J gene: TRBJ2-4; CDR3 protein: CASTRAGTVGKNIQYF
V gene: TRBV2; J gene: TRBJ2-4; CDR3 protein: CASQKDRAPAKNIQYF
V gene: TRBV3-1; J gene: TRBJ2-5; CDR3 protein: CASSRSPTGGNDGTQYF
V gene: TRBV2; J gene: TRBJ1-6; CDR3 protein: CASSVDRGRRNSPLHF
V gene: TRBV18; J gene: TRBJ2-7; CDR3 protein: CASSPNRGSYYEQYF
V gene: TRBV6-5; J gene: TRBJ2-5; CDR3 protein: CASSYGPGTGGSGETQYF
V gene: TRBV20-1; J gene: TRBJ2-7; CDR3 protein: CSARDGRGFTYEQYF
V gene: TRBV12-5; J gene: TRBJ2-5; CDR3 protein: CASGNGQAQETQYF
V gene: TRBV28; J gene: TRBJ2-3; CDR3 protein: CASSETNRGSSTDTQYF
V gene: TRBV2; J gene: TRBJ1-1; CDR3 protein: CASSGTYRGTEAFF
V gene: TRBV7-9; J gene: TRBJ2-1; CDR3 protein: CASSSTPGQGYEQFF